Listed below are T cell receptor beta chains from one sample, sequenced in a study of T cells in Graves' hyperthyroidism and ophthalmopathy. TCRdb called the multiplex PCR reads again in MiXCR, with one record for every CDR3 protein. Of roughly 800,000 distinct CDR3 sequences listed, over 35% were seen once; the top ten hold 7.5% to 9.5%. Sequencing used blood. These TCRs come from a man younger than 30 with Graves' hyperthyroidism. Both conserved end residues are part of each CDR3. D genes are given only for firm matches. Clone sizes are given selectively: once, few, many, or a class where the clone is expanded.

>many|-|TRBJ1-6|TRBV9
CASSVGVRSPLHF
TGTGCCAGCAGCGTCGGGGTAAGATCACCCCTCCACTTT
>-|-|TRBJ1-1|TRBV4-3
CASSQVQLDTEAFF
TGCGCCAGCAGCCAAGTTCAGCTGGACACTGAAGCTTTCTTT
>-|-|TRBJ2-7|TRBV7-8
CASSLGSSYYNEQYF
TGTGCCAGCAGCTTAGGTAGTAGCTACTACAATGAGCAGTACTTC
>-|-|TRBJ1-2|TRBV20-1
CSAVEAQNGYTF
TGCAGTGCAGTGGAGGCACAGAACGGCTACACCTTC
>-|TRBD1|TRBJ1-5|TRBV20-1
CSASSLQGAQPQHF
TGCAGTGCTTCGAGCCTTCAGGGGGCCCAGCCCCAGCATTTT
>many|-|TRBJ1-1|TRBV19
CASTAGLGTEAFF
TGTGCCAGTACTGCGGGATTGGGCACTGAAGCTTTCTTT
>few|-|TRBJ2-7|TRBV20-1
CSALSPGTRVYEQYF
TGCAGTGCCCTCTCTCCCGGGACCCGAGTGTACGAGCAGTACTTC
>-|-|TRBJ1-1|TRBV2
CASSTTRGEAFF
TGTGCCAGCAGTACGACGAGGGGGGAAGCTTTCTTT
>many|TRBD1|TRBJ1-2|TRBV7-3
CASSPDSTGNGYTF
TGTGCCAGCAGCCCCGACTCGACAGGGAATGGCTACACCTTC
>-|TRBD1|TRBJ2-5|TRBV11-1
CASSLSRTGGLAIETQYF
TGTGCCAGCAGCTTATCCAGGACAGGGGGCCTAGCGATAGAGACCCAGTACTTC
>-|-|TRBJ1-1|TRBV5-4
CASSQESGAGAFF
TGCGCCAGCAGCCAAGAGTCAGGGGCTGGAGCTTTCTTT
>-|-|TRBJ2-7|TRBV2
CASGGGTTGNRYEQYF
TGTGCCAGCGGGGGGGGGACAACAGGGAACCGCTACGAGCAGTACTTC
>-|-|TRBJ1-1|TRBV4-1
CASSQVWQGQNTEAFF
TGCGCCAGCAGCCAAGTCTGGCAGGGGCAGAACACTGAAGCTTTCTTT
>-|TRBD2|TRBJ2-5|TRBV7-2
CASSEAGVNPFAQYF
TGTGCCAGCAGCGAGGCGGGGGTAAATCCGTTTGCCCAGTACTTC
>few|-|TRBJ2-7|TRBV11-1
CASAQQGTYEQYF
TGTGCCAGCGCCCAGCAAGGGACCTACGAGCAGTACTTC
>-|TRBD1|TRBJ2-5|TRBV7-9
CASSLEGKTGGKETQYF
TGTGCCAGCAGCTTAGAGGGGAAGACAGGGGGGAAGGAGACCCAGTACTTC
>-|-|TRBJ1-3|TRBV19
CASTTGLSGNTIYF
TGTGCCAGCACCACGGGCCTCTCTGGAAACACCATATATTTT
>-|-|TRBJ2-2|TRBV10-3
CASSEIGPSSTGELFF
TGTGCCAGCAGTGAAATAGGACCGTCGAGCACCGGGGAGCTGTTTTTT
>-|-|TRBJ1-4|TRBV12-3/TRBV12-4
CASSTGLGEKLFF
TGTGCCAGCAGTACAGGTCTCGGGGAAAAACTGTTTTTT
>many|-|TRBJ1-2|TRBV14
CASSLRSGRYTF
TGTGCCAGCAGTCTCCGCTCGGGGCGCTACACCTTC
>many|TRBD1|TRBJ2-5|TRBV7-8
CASTSWTGRETQYF
TGTGCCAGCACCAGTTGGACAGGGCGAGAGACCCAGTACTTC
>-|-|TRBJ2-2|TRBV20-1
CSARRLANTGELFF
TGCAGTGCTAGGCGTTTAGCAAACACCGGGGAGCTGTTTTTT
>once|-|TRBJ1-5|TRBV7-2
CASSPQAGPQPQHF
TGTGCCAGCAGCCCCCAAGCGGGCCCGCAGCCCCAGCATTTT
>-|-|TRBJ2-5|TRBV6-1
CASCPQSRRETQYF
TGTGCCAGCTGTCCCCAGTCCAGGAGGGAGACCCAGTACTTC
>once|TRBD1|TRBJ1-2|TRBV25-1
CASSEGGTGDYGYTF
TGTGCCAGCAGTGAAGGTGGGACAGGCGACTATGGCTACACCTTC
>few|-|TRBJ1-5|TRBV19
CASRLHARGSNQPQHF
TGTGCCAGTAGGCTCCATGCCAGGGGATCAAATCAGCCCCAGCATTTT
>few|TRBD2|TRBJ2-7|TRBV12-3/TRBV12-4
CASSLRTSGAYEQYF
TGTGCCAGCAGTTTGAGGACTAGCGGAGCCTACGAGCAGTACTTC
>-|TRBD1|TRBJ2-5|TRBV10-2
CASSESILMGQAETQYF
TGCGCCAGCAGTGAGTCTATTCTTATGGGACAGGCGGAGACCCAGTACTTC
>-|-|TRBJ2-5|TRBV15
CATSRRGGQGRSQETQYF
TGTGCCACCAGCAGGAGGGGGGGGCAGGGCCGCTCCCAAGAGACCCAGTACTTC
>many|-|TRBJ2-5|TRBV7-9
CASSSNTGRQETQYF
TGTGCCAGCAGCTCGAATACAGGGCGTCAAGAGACCCAGTACTTC
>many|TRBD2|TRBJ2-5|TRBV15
CATSISSRLAGFDETQYF
TGTGCCACCAGCATATCTTCCCGACTAGCGGGGTTCGATGAGACCCAGTACTTC
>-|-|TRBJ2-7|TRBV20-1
CSARRTVYEQYF
TGCAGTGCTAGAAGGACAGTTTACGAGCAGTACTTC
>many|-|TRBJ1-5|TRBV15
CATSQGRGQPQHF
TGTGCCACCAGCCAGGGGCGCGGACAGCCCCAGCATTTT
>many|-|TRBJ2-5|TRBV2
CASKLAGETQYF
TGTGCCAGCAAACTAGCCGGAGAGACCCAGTACTTC
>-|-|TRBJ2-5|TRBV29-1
CSVDPSRGAETQYF
TGCAGCGTTGATCCCTCCCGGGGGGCAGAGACCCAGTACTTC
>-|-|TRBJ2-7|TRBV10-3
CAISEDSAYEQYF
TGTGCCATCAGTGAAGACAGCGCCTACGAGCAGTACTTC
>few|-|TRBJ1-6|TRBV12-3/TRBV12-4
CASSFVREVDDSPLHF
TGTGCCAGCAGTTTCGTCCGGGAAGTTGATGACTCACCCCTCCACTTT
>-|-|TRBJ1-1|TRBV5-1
CASSLCCATMNTEAFF
TGCGCCAGCAGCTTGTGCTGCGCGACCATGAACACTGAAGCTTTCTTT
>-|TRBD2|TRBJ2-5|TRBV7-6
CASSLVKGSGGSKETQYF
TGTGCCAGCAGCTTAGTAAAGGGGAGCGGGGGTTCAAAAGAGACCCAGTACTTC
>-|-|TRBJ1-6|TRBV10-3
CADLQGRDSPLHF
TGTGCCGACCTTCAGGGGAGAGATTCACCCCTCCACTTT
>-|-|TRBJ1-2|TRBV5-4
CASSQQGTDGYTF
TGTGCCAGCAGTCAGCAGGGAACAGATGGCTACACCTTC
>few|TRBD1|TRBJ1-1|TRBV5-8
CASSSRGMNTEAFF
TGTGCCAGCAGCTCCAGGGGGATGAACACTGAAGCTTTCTTT